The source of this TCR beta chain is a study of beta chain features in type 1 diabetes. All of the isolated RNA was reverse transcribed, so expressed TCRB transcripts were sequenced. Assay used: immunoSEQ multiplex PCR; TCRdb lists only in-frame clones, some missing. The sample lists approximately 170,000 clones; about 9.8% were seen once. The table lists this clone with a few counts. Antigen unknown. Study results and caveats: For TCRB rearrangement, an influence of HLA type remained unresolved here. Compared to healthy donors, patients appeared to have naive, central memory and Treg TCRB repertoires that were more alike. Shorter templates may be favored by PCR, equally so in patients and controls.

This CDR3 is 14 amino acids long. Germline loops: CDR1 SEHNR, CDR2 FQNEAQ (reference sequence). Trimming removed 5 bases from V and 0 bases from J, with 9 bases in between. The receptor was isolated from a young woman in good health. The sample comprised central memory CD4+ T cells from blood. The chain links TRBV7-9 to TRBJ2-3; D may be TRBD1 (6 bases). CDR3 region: CASSPRGSTDTQYF. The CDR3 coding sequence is TGTGCCAGCAGCCCAAGGGGGAGCACAGATACGCAGTATTTT.